These 11 T cell receptor beta chains originate from one sample sequenced in a study of T cells in Graves' hyperthyroidism and ophthalmopathy. The source material, RNA transcripts, was used to amplify TCR beta CDR3 regions. The HTBI primer set served for first-round RT-PCR of the TCR CDR3. MiXCR, applied by TCRdb to the multiplex PCR reads, yields one record per CDR3 protein. The data contain hundreds of thousands of distinct CDR3 sequences, 16% of them seen just once; the ten biggest clones take up about 3.5%. Sequences were obtained from blood. These receptors all stem from a woman aged 40 to 50 with Graves' ophthalmopathy.

The genes are TRBV6-1 and TRBJ2-3; tentatively, D is TRBD1 (6 bases). V was shortened by 7 bases and J by 5 bases, with 13 bases between the two germline ends. This CDR3 has 13 residues. CDR1 is MNHNS, CDR2 SASEGT, per germline. The CDR3 sequence is CASKQGRGDTQYF. The CDR3 region has the DNA TGTGCCAGCAAACAGGGAAGGGGAGATACGCAGTATTTT.

V is TRBV7-2 and J is TRBJ1-1; D gene ambiguous. V gave up 2 bases and J gave up 3 bases, with 22 bases separating them. This CDR3 contains 18 residues. Germline V gives CDR1 SGHTA, CDR2 FQGNSA. Here the CDR3 DNA reads TGTGCCAGCAGCTTAAGGGTGGACCCCCTGGCTTGGTACACTGAAGCTTTCTTT. It translates to CASSLRVDPLAWYTEAFF.

The rearrangement joins TRBV11-2 to TRBJ1-2, with unresolved D. V shed 5 bases and J shed 4 bases, with 14 bases lying between them. The CDR3 consists of 14 residues. The germline gives CDR1 SGHAT, CDR2 FQNNGV. The CDR3 reads CASSVGRPTYGYTF. The CDR3 DNA reads as TGTGCCAGCAGCGTGGGTAGACCGACCTATGGCTACACCTTC.

The chain uses TRBV18 and TRBJ2-3, with 7 positions matching TRBD1. From germline, CDR1 is KGHSH and CDR2 LQKENI. V lost 4 bases, J lost 2 bases, and 12 bases stayed unmatched. This CDR3 has 17 amino acids. CDR3 coding DNA: TGTGCCAGCTCACAAGGGCCATCGACAGGGAACACAGATACGCAGTATTTT. Its protein is CASSQGPSTGNTDTQYF.

V is TRBV2 and J is TRBJ1-5; D is unresolved. CDR1 and CDR2 (germline): SNHLY, FYNNEI. Trimming removed 0 bases from V and 10 bases from J, with 13 bases in between. The CDR3 has 14 residues. For the CDR3, the DNA is TGTGCCAGCAGTGAAGCGGCGGGAATCAGCCCCCAGCATTTT. Amino acids: CASSEAAGISPQHF.

In its sample, this clonotype was seen many times. V is TRBV20-1 and J is TRBJ2-7; D gene unclear. The CDR3 sequence is 18 residues long. The V end was cut by 1 base, the J end by 4 bases, with 26 bases between. CDR1 is DFQATT, CDR2 SNEGSKA, per germline (reference sequence). The DNA of the CDR3 is TGCAGTGCTAGAGTTGGGCCCCAGGCCCGATGGTATTTGTACGAGCAGTACTTC. It encodes CSARVGPQARWYLYEQYF.

This clonotype was observed many times. The chain is built from TRBV7-6 and TRBJ2-3; 8 positions agree with TRBD2. Germline CDR1 is SGHVS and CDR2 is FNYEAQ. V lost 3 bases to trimming and J lost 3 bases; unmatched junction nucleotides: 5. CDR3 length: 15 amino acids. DNA for the CDR3: TGTGCCAGCAGCTTGGCCGGGACTAGAACAGATACGCAGTATTTT. This translates into CASSLAGTRTDTQYF.

This clonotype showed up many times. CDR3 loop: CASSPGQASGANVLTF. The CDR3, as DNA: TGTGCCAGCAGTCCCGGACAGGCTTCTGGGGCCAACGTCCTGACTTTC. The chain joins TRBV2 to TRBJ2-6, with 7 positions matching TRBD1. V trimming: 5 bases; J trimming: 1 base; junction bases outside the gene matches: 5. The CDR3 is 16 amino acids. CDR1 is SNHLY, CDR2 FYNNEI, per germline.

The chain's CDR3 is CAWSQGSEQYF. The CDR3 DNA is TGTGCCTGGAGTCAGGGGTCCGAGCAGTACTTC. The chain carries TRBV30 and TRBJ2-7; a weak D match, TRBD1 (6 bases). The CDR3 is 11 residues long. V lost 2 bases, J lost 6 bases, and 8 bases lay in between. The germline CDR1 and CDR2 sequences are GTSNPN and SVGIG (reference sequence).

Ten or more counts support this clonotype. The gene calls are TRBV20-1 and TRBJ1-5; perhaps TRBD1 as D (5 bases). The ends were cut back, 3 bases at V and 5 bases at J, with 11 bases in the middle. The CDR3 length is 13 residues. Germline values: CDR1 DFQATT, CDR2 SNEGSKA (reference sequence). CDR3 sequence: CSASGGNDQPQHF. In DNA, the CDR3 is TGCAGTGCTAGTGGGGGGAATGATCAGCCCCAGCATTTT.

This clonotype appeared many times. The J gene is TRBJ2-2, the V gene TRBV12-3 or TRBV12-4; D unclear. Trimming cost V 3 bases and J 0 bases, with 8 bases left between them. This CDR3 contains 15 residues. This CDR3 is CASSFTGANTGELFF. As DNA, the CDR3 is TGTGCCAGCAGTTTCACCGGTGCGAACACCGGGGAGCTGTTTTTT.